Included here is one T cell receptor beta chain sequence, with context. The sample comes from a study of blood T cells in healthy people across ages. Study as a whole: In model experiments, template switching was able to capture about one barcoded beta molecule for every two T cells that were present.

Through a sample-barcoded 5' primer and a J-beta primer mix, a second PCR was run for 7 to 11 cycles. A single record per CDR3 protein comes from TCRdb applying MiXCR to the 5' RACE reads. The data show hundreds of thousands of distinct CDR3 sequences, approximately 21% seen once. The CDR3 runs 13 residues. V usage is TRBV12-3 or TRBV12-4 and J usage is TRBJ2-5, with D possibly being TRBD2 (6 bases). The J call may be wrong; the DNA end is better matched by TRBJ2-1. The specimen was blood. The clonotype was recovered from a man between 65 and 85 years old in good health. The CDR3: CASSLTAGTEQFF. The CDR3 nucleotides read TGTGCCAGCAGTTTAACCGCGGGAACTGAGCAGTTCTTC.